This T cell receptor beta chain is drawn from a study of graft-versus-host responses after intestinal transplantation. Study in general: Transplants were multivisceral, liver-intestinal, or isolated intestinal. All recipients were given anti-thymocyte globulin induction, and tacrolimus and steroids were then administered for 2 to 4 years.

The table came from immunoSEQ multiplex PCR; TCRdb's copy has only in-frame clones and leaves some out. The table records roughly 19,000 clones, roughly 70% of them present only once. On this clone itself: Its antigen is unidentified.

The germline V gene encodes CDR1 LNHNV and CDR2 YYDKDF (reference sequence). The CDR3 runs to 15 residues. The junction had 7 bases not matched to a gene; V was cut back by 6 bases and J by 4 bases. Both intraepithelial and lamina propria lymphocytes were released by processing graft tissue. General study points: Graft-donor T cell macrochimerism in patients accompanied high graft-versus-host to host-versus-graft clonal ratios in allografts. Ileal or blood samples showed some GvH clones first, and such clones were also found in recipient marrow.

This chain uses TRBV15 with TRBJ2-7; 12 bases line up with TRBD2. Sequenced material: ileum tissue, taken 20 days after intestinal transplant. This sequence was found in a human patient who received an intestinal transplant, so some T cells may come from the graft donor. The CDR3 DNA sequence: TGTGCCACCAGGTGGACTAGCGGGAAGAAATACGAGCAGTACTTC. Residues: CATRWTSGKKYEQYF.